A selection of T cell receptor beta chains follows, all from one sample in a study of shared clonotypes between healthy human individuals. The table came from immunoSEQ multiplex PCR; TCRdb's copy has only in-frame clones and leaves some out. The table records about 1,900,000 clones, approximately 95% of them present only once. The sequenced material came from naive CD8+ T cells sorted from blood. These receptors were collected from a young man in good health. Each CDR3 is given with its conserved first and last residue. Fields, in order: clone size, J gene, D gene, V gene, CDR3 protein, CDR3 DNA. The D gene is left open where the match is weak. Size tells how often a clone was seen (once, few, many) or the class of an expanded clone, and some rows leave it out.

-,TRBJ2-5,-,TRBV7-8,CASSPSEETQYF,TGTGCCAGCAGCCCAAGCGAGGAGACCCAGTACTTC
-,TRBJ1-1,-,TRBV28,CASSFRGANTEAFF,TGTGCCAGCAGTTTTCGGGGGGCGAACACTGAAGCTTTCTTT
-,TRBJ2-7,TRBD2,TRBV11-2,CASSLTPGGGYEQYF,TGTGCCAGCAGCTTAACTCCTGGCGGGGGCTACGAGCAGTACTTC
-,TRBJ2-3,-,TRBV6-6,CASNPSFLGTDTQYF,TGTGCCAGCAATCCTAGCTTTCTCGGGACAGATACGCAGTATTTT
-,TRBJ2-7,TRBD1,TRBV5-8,CASSSGQGRNPPYF,TGTGCCAGCAGCTCGGGACAGGGAAGAAATCCTCCTTACTTC
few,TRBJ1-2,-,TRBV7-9,CASSVGGRLNYGYTF,TGTGCCAGCAGCGTAGGCGGGAGGCTTAACTATGGCTACACCTTC
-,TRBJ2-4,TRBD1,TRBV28,CASSFRGLAKNIQYF,TGTGCCAGCAGTTTCAGGGGGTTAGCCAAAAACATTCAGTACTTC
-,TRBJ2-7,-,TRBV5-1,CASSYDRIWEQYF,TGCGCCAGCAGCTACGACAGGATTTGGGAGCAGTACTTC
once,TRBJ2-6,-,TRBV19,CASRSGANVLTF,TGTGCCAGTAGAAGTGGGGCCAACGTCCTGACTTTC
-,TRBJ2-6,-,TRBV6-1,CASSEIGSSGANVLTF,TGTGCCAGCAGTGAAATAGGGTCCTCTGGGGCCAACGTCCTGACTTTC
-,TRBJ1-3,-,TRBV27,CASSLLLGNTIYF,TGTGCCAGCAGTTTACTACTTGGAAACACCATATATTTT
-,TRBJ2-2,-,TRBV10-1,CASSDTGTGELFF,TGCGCCAGCAGCGACACCGGGACCGGGGAGCTGTTTTTT
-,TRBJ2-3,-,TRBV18,CASSPPGLGTDTQYF,TGTGCCAGCTCACCACCGGGACTGGGCACAGATACGCAGTATTTT
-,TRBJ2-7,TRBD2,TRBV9,CASSAESGGAYEQYF,TGTGCCAGCAGCGCCGAGAGCGGGGGGGCCTACGAGCAGTACTTC
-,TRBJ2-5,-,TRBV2,CASSDGGGETQYF,TGTGCCAGCAGTGATGGAGGCGGAGAGACCCAGTACTTC
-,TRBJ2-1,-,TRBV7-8,CASVAGSYNEQFF,TGTGCCAGCGTTGCGGGCTCCTACAATGAGCAGTTCTTC
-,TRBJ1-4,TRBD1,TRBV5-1,CASSTGANEKLFF,TGCGCCAGCAGTACAGGGGCTAATGAAAAACTGTTTTTT